One TCR beta chain is described in this entry. Its matching antigen is unknown. The data were obtained in a study of cytomegalovirus exposure and HLA in healthy donors. At the level of the study: HLA-typed donors were the source of approximately 85 million unique TCRs, which an early data release held.

The CDR3 spans 15 residues. Germline V lookup: CDR1 ENHRY, CDR2 SYGVKD. V lost 7 bases and J lost 1; bases outside the gene matches: 9. Amplification used 60 Vbeta primers and 13 Jbeta primers. Data came from immunoSEQ multiplex PCR; TCRdb stores just in-frame clones and leaves some out. Seen here are roughly 150,000 clones, around 74% observed once, and the top ten hold around 1.5%. Study conclusions and caveats: Analyses of presence/absence relied on an assumption of roughly uniform sequencing depth across donors. In vitro testing confirmed a few CMV-associated chains as specific for CMV antigens. There were some public TCRs occurring in many donors, but most TCR sequences were rare.

The TCR was taken from a man younger than 35 in good health and CMV-seronegative. The material sequenced was PBMCs. The gene calls are TRBV10-3 and TRBJ1-1; 7 bases map to TRBD1. The CDR3 sequence: CAITPLGGQNTEAFF. CDR3 DNA: TGTGCCATCACGCCCCTAGGGGGCCAGAACACTGAAGCTTTCTTT.